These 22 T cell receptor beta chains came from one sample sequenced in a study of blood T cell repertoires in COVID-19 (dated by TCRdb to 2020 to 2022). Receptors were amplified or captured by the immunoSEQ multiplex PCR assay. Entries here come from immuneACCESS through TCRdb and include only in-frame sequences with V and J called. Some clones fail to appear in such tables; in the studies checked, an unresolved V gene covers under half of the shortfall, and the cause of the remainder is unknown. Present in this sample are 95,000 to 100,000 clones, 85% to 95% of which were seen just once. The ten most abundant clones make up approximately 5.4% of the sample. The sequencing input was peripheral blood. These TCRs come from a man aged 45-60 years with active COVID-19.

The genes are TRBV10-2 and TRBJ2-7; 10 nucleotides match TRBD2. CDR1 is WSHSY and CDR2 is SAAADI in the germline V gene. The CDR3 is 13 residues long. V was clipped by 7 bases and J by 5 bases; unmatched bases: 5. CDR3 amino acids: CASTPSGSNEQYF. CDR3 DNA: TGCGCCAGCACCCCTAGCGGGAGTAACGAGCAGTACTTC.

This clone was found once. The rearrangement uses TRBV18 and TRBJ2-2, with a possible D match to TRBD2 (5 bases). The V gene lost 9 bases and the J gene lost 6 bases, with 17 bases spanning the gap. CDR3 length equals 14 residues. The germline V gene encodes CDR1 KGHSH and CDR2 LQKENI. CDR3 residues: CASAEGVRPGELFF. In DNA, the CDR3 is TGTGCCAGTGCCGAGGGAGTCCGTCCCGGGGAGCTGTTTTTT.

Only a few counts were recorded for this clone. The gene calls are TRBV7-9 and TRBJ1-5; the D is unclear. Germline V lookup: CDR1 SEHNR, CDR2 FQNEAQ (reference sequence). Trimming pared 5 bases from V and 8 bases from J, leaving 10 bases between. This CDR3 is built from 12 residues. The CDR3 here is CASSLPGKPQHF. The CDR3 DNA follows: TGTGCCAGCAGCCTCCCGGGGAAGCCCCAGCATTTT.

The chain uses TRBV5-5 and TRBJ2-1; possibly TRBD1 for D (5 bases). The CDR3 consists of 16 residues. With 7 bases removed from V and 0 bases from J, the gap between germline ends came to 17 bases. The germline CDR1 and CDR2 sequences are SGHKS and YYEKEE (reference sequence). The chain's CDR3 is CASYVDAGNSYNEQFF. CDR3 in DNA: TGTGCCAGCTACGTAGACGCAGGGAACTCCTACAATGAGCAGTTCTTC.

CDR3 amino acids: CASSLTGMGQPQHF. For the CDR3, the DNA is TGTGCCAGCAGCTTGACAGGGATGGGACAGCCCCAGCATTTT. This sequence joins TRBV7-2 and TRBJ1-5; 7 positions agree with TRBD1. CDR3 length equals 14 residues. The germline gives CDR1 SGHTA, CDR2 FQGNSA. The ends lost 3 bases at V and 7 bases at J; junction bases unmatched: 6.

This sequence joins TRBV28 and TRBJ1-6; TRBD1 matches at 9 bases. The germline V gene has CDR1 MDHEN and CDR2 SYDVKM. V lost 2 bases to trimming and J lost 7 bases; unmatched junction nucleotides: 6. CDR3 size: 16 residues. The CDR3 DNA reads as TGTGCCAGCAGTTTAGGGACAGGGATGGGAAATTCACCCCTCCACTTT. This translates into CASSLGTGMGNSPLHF.

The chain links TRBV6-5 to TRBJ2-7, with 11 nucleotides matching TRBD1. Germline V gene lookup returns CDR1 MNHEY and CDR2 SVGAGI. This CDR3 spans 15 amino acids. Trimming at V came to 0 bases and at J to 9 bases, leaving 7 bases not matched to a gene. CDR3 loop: CASSYSRTGGAGQYF. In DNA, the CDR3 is TGTGCCAGCAGTTACTCACGGACAGGGGGCGCTGGGCAGTACTTC.

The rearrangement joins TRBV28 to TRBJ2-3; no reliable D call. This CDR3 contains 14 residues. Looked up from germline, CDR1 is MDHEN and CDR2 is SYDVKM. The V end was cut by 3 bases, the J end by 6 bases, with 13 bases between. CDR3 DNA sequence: TGTGCCAGCAGTTTCTCCGGGTTGAGGGATACGCAGTATTTT. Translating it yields CASSFSGLRDTQYF.

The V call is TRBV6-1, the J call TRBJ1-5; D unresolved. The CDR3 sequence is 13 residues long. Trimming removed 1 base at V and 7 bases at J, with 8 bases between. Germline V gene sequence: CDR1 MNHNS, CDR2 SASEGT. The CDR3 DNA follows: TGTGCCAGCAGTGAAGAGGTCGGGCAGCCCCAGCATTTT. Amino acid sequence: CASSEEVGQPQHF.

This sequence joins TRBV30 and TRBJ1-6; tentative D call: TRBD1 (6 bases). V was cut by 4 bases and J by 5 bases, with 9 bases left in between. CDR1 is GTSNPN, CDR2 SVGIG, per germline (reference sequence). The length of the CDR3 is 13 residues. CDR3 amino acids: CAWTRTDNSPLHF. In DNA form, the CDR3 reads TGTGCCTGGACCCGGACAGATAATTCACCCCTCCACTTT.

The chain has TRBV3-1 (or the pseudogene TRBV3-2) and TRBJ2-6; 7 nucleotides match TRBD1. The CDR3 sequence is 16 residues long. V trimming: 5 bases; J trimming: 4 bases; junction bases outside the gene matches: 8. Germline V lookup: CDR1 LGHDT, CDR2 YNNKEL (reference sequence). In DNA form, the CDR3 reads TGTGCCAGCAGCACGACCGGGACAGCAGGGGCCAACGTCCTGACTTTC. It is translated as CASSTTGTAGANVLTF.

CDR3 bases: TGTGCCAGCAGAACTACCGGACAGGGGTACACTGAAGCTTTCTTT. Translated, it gives CASRTTGQGYTEAFF. V usage is TRBV28 and J usage is TRBJ1-1, with TRBD1 identical over 9 bases. Germline V gene sequence: CDR1 MDHEN, CDR2 SYDVKM. Losses at the gene ends were 6 bases for V and 3 bases for J; bases not matched to a gene: 8. The CDR3 contains 15 residues. The full variable domain, completed using reference TRBV28 and TRBJ1-1, is DVKVTQSSRYLVKRTGEKVFLECVQDMDHENMFWYRQDPGLGLRLIYFSYDVKMKEKGDIPEGYSVSREKKERFSLILESASTNQTSMYLCASRTTGQGYTEAFFGQGTRLTVV.

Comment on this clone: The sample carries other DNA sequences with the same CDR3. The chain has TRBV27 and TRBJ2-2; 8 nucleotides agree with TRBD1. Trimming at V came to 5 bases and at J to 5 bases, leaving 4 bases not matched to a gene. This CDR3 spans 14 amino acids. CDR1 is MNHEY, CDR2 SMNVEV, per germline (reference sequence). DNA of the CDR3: TGTGCCAGCAGTCTCGACAGGGGAACCGGGGAGCTGTTTTTT. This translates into CASSLDRGTGELFF.

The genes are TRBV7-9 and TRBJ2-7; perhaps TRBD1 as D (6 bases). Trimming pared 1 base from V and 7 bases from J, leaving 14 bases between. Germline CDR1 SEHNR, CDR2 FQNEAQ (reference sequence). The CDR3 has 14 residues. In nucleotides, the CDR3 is TGTGCCAGCAGCTTAGTACGGGGCCAGGGGGAGCAGTACTTC. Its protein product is CASSLVRGQGEQYF.

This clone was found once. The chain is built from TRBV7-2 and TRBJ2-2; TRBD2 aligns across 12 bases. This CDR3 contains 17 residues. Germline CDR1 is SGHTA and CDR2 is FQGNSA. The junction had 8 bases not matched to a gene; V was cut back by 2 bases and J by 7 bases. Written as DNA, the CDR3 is TGTGCCAGCAGCTTATCCAGACTAGCGGGAGAAGGCGGGGAGCTGTTTTTT. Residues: CASSLSRLAGEGGELFF.

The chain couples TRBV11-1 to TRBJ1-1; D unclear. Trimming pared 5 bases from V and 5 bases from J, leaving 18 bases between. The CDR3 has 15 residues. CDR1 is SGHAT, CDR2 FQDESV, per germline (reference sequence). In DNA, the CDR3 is TGTGCCAGCAGCCTGTGGAGAGGAGAGGGTACTGAAGCTTTCTTT. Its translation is CASSLWRGEGTEAFF.

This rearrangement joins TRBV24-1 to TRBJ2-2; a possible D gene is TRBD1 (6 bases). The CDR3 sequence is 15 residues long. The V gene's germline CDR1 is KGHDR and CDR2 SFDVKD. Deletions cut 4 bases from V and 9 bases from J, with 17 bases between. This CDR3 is CATSERTRGTRELFF. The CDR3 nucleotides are TGTGCCACCAGTGAGCGGACAAGGGGGACCCGGGAGCTGTTTTTT.

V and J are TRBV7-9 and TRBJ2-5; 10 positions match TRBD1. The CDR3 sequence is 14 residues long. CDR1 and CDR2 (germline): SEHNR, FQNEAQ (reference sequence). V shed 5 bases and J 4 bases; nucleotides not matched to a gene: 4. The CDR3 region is CASSRGDRGETQYF. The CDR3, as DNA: TGTGCCAGCAGCCGCGGGGACAGGGGAGAGACCCAGTACTTC.

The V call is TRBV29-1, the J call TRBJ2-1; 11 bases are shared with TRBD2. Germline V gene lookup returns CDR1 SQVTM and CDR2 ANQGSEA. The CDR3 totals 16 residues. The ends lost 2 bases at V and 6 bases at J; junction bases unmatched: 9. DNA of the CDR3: TGCAGCGTTGAAAATAGACTAGCGGGGACTGTCAATGAGCAGTTCTTC. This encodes CSVENRLAGTVNEQFF.

The CDR3: CASSIIYSSYNEQFF. The CDR3 region has the DNA TGTGCCAGTAGTATAATCTACAGCTCCTACAATGAGCAGTTCTTC. The chain recombines TRBV19 with TRBJ2-1; no clear D. Trimming took 2 bases from V and 0 from J, leaving 8 bases between them. Germline V lookup: CDR1 LNHDA, CDR2 SQIVND (reference sequence). This CDR3 region has 15 residues.

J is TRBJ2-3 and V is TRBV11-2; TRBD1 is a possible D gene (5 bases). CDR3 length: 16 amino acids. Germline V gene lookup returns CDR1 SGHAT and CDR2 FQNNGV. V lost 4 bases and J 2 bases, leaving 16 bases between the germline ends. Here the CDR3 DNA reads TGTGCCAGCAGCTCAAACAGGATTAAGGTCACAGATACGCAGTATTTT. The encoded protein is CASSSNRIKVTDTQYF.

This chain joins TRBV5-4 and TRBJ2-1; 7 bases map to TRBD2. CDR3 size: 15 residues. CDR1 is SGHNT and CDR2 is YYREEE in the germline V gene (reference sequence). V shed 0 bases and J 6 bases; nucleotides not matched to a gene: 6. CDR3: CASSLGGSLFNEQFF. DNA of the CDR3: TGTGCCAGCAGCTTGGGCGGGAGTCTGTTCAATGAGCAGTTCTTC.